This TCR beta chain derives from a study of T cell responses to AZD1222 COVID-19 vaccine. Findings and limits, study-wide: Every sample of the repertoires postdated the peak T cell response. Spike-wide coverage was observed for vaccine-associated CD4 TCRs, with dominant responses at 160-218 and 743-854.

Profiling relied on immunoSEQ multiplex PCR, and the TCRdb table lists in-frame clones only, not all of them. This sample has some 170,000 clones, with 90% to 95% found just once. The CDR3 totals 15 residues. V gave up 5 bases and J gave up 7 bases; unmatched junction bases: 10. Germline values: CDR1 SGHTA, CDR2 FQGNSA. This clone came up once. Its specificity is not known. The origin of this receptor is an adult in good health. Here the sequenced sample was peripheral blood, taken on day 0 of MenACWY control vaccination. This sequence joins TRBV7-2 and TRBJ2-2, with TRBD2 matching 7 bases. The CDR3 sequence is CASSATGLGIGELFF. Here the CDR3 DNA reads TGTGCCAGCAGCGCTACCGGACTAGGGATCGGGGAGCTGTTTTTT. Using reference TRBV7-2 and TRBJ2-2 for the parts outside the CDR3, the full variable domain is GAGVSQSPSNKVTEKGKDVELRCDPISGHTALYWYRQSLGQGLEFLIYFQGNSAPDKSGLPSDRFSAERTGGSVSTLTIQRTQQEDSAVYLCASSATGLGIGELFFGEGSRLTVL.